This T cell receptor (beta chain) was sequenced in a study of tumor-infiltrating lymphocytes in primary liver carcinoma. Study details: Samples gave roughly 3.5 to 7.5 million productive TCRbeta reads, similar across tissue types.

This CDR3 contains 14 residues. The trim removed 5 bases at V and 6 bases at J, leaving 8 bases unmatched. Germline V CDR1 and CDR2: SGHTA, FQGTGA. Bulk tissue was left unsorted, and RNA and DNA were co-extracted from about 20-30 mg of it. Every tumor sample held more than 75% viable tumor cells. A constant-region primer served to make TCR beta cDNA from roughly 500 ng total RNA. Modified slightly, ARM-PCR produced TCR beta libraries over three nested multiplex PCR rounds. Running roughly 10 cycles apiece, the first two PCR rounds relied on TRBV1-TRBV30 forward primers together with a C-beta reverse primer. In TCRdb, the multiplex PCR reads were re-called with MiXCR into one record per CDR3 protein. The sample consists of about 54,000 distinct CDR3 sequences, about 68% of them appearing once.

The sequencing input was liver tumor tissue from sampling region 2. Indicated subset: tumor region T2, inferior pole. This TCR was recovered from a man in his forties or fifties with primary liver carcinoma and hepatitis B virus infection. The genes are TRBV7-3 and TRBJ2-7; 9 nucleotides match TRBD2. CDR3 in DNA: TGTGCCAGCAGCCCCGGGACTAGCAGGAGCGAGCAGTACTTC. It is translated as CASSPGTSRSEQYF.